This T cell receptor beta chain derives from a study of response to subunit inactivated influenza vaccine. The study, taken as a whole, reports: The authors suggested that every seasonal influenza vaccination recruits few new T cells.

The sample holds many counts of this clonotype. Antigen specificity is unknown. CDR1 and CDR2 from the germline V gene are SGHNT and YENEEA. V shed 5 bases and J shed 3 bases, with 4 bases lying between them. The CDR3 sequence is 12 residues long. From the RT-PCR reads, TCRdb called clonotypes with MiXCR, one entry per CDR3 protein. The sample includes around 160,000 distinct CDR3 sequences, roughly a tenth seen only once; the top ten take over 10%. The V and J genes are TRBV11-3 and TRBJ2-2; D is undetermined. This receptor was identified in a man over 45 who received an inactivated influenza vaccine. The source material was non-naive T cells sorted from PBMCs, sampled roughly 6 weeks after vaccination. CDR3 coding DNA: TGTGCCAGCAGCCCCCACACCGGGGAGCTGTTTTTT. It encodes CASSPHTGELFF.